These T cell receptor beta chains were read from a single sample in a study of cytomegalovirus exposure and HLA in healthy donors. Here immunoSEQ multiplex PCR was the method, and the copy in TCRdb shows in-frame clones only, minus some. The sample contains about 98,000 clones, about four fifths of which appear only once. Sequenced material: PBMCs. The receptors come from a female donor in good health and CMV-seropositive. The CDR3 runs from the conserved cysteine through the conserved F or W. The order of the fields is V gene, CDR3 length, D gene, J gene, CDR3 DNA, CDR3 protein. The D gene is left open where the match is weak.

>TRBV25-1|13|NA|TRBJ1-2
TGTGCCAGCAGCTTAGACAAAAACTATGGCTACACCTTC
CASSLDKNYGYTF
>TRBV28|11|NA|TRBJ1-1
TGTGCCAGTTTCGTCGGGGCTGAAGCTTTCTTT
CASFVGAEAFF
>TRBV11-2|14|NA|TRBJ1-1
TGTGCCAGCAGCTTATTGGGGGGTGACACTGAAGCTTTCTTT
CASSLLGGDTEAFF
>TRBV7-6|14|NA|TRBJ2-7
TGTGCCAGCAGCTTAAGGGGGGGGCTGTACGAGCAGTACTTC
CASSLRGGLYEQYF
>TRBV7-3|15|TRBD1|TRBJ2-1
TGTGCCAGCAGCTCGACAGGGAAGTCCTACAATGAGCAGTTCTTC
CASSSTGKSYNEQFF
>TRBV9|14|TRBD1|TRBJ1-2
TGTGCCAGCAGCGATTACGGGACAGCAGATGGCTACACCTTC
CASSDYGTADGYTF
>TRBV4-1|12|NA|TRBJ1-1
TGCGCCAGCAGCCCGGGGGTGGCTGAAGCTTTCTTT
CASSPGVAEAFF
>TRBV28|13|NA|TRBJ1-5
TGTGCCAGCAAATTAGGGGTCAATCAGCCCCAGCATTTT
CASKLGVNQPQHF
>TRBV28|16|TRBD2|TRBJ2-2
TGTGCCAGCAGTTTATATATAGCGGGGGGAGCCGGGGAGCTGTTTTTT
CASSLYIAGGAGELFF
>TRBV2|14|TRBD1|TRBJ1-4
TGTGCCAGTTCCAGACAGGGACAAGGGGAAAAACTGTTTTTT
CASSRQGQGEKLFF